The rows below give T cell receptor beta chains drawn from one sample of a study of radiotherapy plus CTLA-4 blockade in lung cancer. Some clones are missing from TCRdb's copy, which holds only in-frame ones; the method was immunoSEQ multiplex PCR. The sample yields around 59,000 clones, about 70% seen once. Here the sequenced sample was peripheral blood, taken from a patient treated with radiotherapy plus ipilimumab. These receptors were collected from a human donor with non-small cell lung cancer whose response to radiotherapy plus ipilimumab could not be evaluated. CDR3s include the opening cysteine and the closing phenylalanine or tryptophan. D genes are given only for firm matches. Size values are once, few and many counts, or a class for expanded clones, and some rows have none.

D,V,J,size,DNA,CDR3
TRBD1,TRBV5-8,TRBJ1-1,few,TGTGCCAGCAGCTTGGAGCTGGGGACAGGGGGCAGAACTGAAGCTTTCTTT,CASSLELGTGGRTEAFF
.,TRBV14,TRBJ1-5,many,TGTGCCAGCAGACGAGGGTGGGGATATCAGCCCCAGCATTTT,CASRRGWGYQPQHF
TRBD1,TRBV9,TRBJ1-5,.,TGTGCCAGCAGCCCGGGAACACAGGGGAATCAGCCCCAGCATTTT,CASSPGTQGNQPQHF
TRBD1,TRBV6-6,TRBJ1-5,few,TGTGCCAGCAGTTACGAAGGGACAGGGCGCCAGCCCCAGCATTTT,CASSYEGTGRQPQHF
.,TRBV28,TRBJ2-7,.,TGTGCCACCCCGTACGAGCAGTACTTC,CATPYEQYF
.,TRBV2,TRBJ1-6,.,TGTGCCAGCAGTGAAGATGAGGGATTCGACTCACCCCTCCACTTT,CASSEDEGFDSPLHF
TRBD1,TRBV19,TRBJ1-1,.,TGTGCCAGTAGGCCACCGGGACAGGGCCGATTCATGAACACTGAAGCTTTCTTT,CASRPPGQGRFMNTEAFF
.,TRBV4-1,TRBJ1-4,.,TGCGCCAGCAGCCAAGTCTTACAGGGAAATGAAAAACTGTTTTTT,CASSQVLQGNEKLFF
TRBD1,TRBV11-3,TRBJ2-1,.,TGTGCCAGCAGCTTTACAGGGGGGACCTACAATGAGCAGTTCTTC,CASSFTGGTYNEQFF
TRBD2,TRBV9,TRBJ2-3,.,TGTGCCAGCAGCGTAGACGGGAGGGCCGCAGATACGCAGTATTTT,CASSVDGRAADTQYF
TRBD1,TRBV5-1,TRBJ1-3,.,TGCGCCAGCAGCACTGGGACAGGGCCCTCTGGAAACACCATATATTTT,CASSTGTGPSGNTIYF
.,TRBV7-2,TRBJ1-3,few,TGTGCCAGCAGCTTAGTCCCAGGCTCTGGAAACACCATATATTTT,CASSLVPGSGNTIYF
TRBD1,TRBV2,TRBJ2-7,.,TGTGCCAGCAGGGCCAGGGCGCCAGGGGGTGTGGACGAGCAGTACTTC,CASRARAPGGVDEQYF
.,TRBV18,TRBJ2-3,.,TGTGCCAGCTCACTCGCTCCTGAGGGAGATACGCAGTATTTT,CASSLAPEGDTQYF
.,TRBV4-1,TRBJ2-7,once,TGCGCCAGCAGCCAAGATCAGGGAAGGCAGTACTTC,CASSQDQGRQYF
.,TRBV7-2,TRBJ1-5,once,TGTGCCAGCAGCTTCGAGATCAATCAGCCCCAGCATTTT,CASSFEINQPQHF
.,TRBV5-1,TRBJ1-1,.,TGCGCCAGCAGCCCGCGGGGGAACACTGAAGCTTTCTTT,CASSPRGNTEAFF
.,TRBV13,TRBJ2-3,.,TGTGCCAGCAGCTTACGGTTGACGCCGGGTAGCACAGATACGCAGTATTTT,CASSLRLTPGSTDTQYF
.,TRBV19,TRBJ2-2,.,TGTGCCAGTAGTCGGTACTCCGGGGAGCTGTTTTTT,CASSRYSGELFF
TRBD1,TRBV28,TRBJ2-7,.,TGTGCCAGCAACCTACAGGGGGCCCTCTCCTACGAGCAGTACTTC,CASNLQGALSYEQYF
TRBD1,TRBV27,TRBJ1-5,.,TGTGCCAGCAGTAGGGACAGGGCATCCGGAAGCAATCAGCCCCAGCATTTT,CASSRDRASGSNQPQHF
TRBD2,TRBV5-1,TRBJ2-5,.,TGCGCCAGCAGCTCCGGGACGGGGGGGGAGACCCAGTACTTC,CASSSGTGGETQYF
TRBD1,TRBV30,TRBJ1-6,.,TGTGCCTGGAAGATACAGGGGATGGGTAATTCACCCCTCCACTTT,CAWKIQGMGNSPLHF
.,TRBV2,TRBJ1-4,few,TGTGCCAGCAGTGATGGGCTTAGGACAGACGGCTTTTTT,CASSDGLRTDGFF
.,TRBV4-3,TRBJ2-5,.,TGCGCCAGCAGCCAAGATTTAGGGGATTGGGAGACCCAGTACTTC,CASSQDLGDWETQYF
.,TRBV9,TRBJ1-6,.,TGTGCCAGCAGCCCCCAGGGCAGTAATTCACCCCTCCACTTT,CASSPQGSNSPLHF
.,TRBV6-5,TRBJ1-2,.,TGTGCCAGCAGTTACTCAGCAGGGGACTATGGCTACACCTTC,CASSYSAGDYGYTF
TRBD2,TRBV27,TRBJ2-3,.,TGTGCCAGCAGTTTGGGAGCGGGGGGCCGCACAGATACGCAGTATTTT,CASSLGAGGRTDTQYF
.,TRBV19,TRBJ1-5,few,TGTGCCAGTAGTATAGATCGTGGTAGCCTAAGCAATCAGCCCCAGCATTTT,CASSIDRGSLSNQPQHF